These 5 T cell receptor beta chains came from one sample sequenced in a study of cytomegalovirus exposure and HLA in healthy donors (TCRdb year 2017). Libraries were constructed by the immunoSEQ multiplex PCR assay. For the multiplex PCR, a mixture combining 60 forward primers for TCR Vbeta segments and 13 reverse primers for TCR Jbeta segments was used. The table comes from immuneACCESS by way of TCRdb, which keeps in-frame sequences with V and J called. Part of the clones is missing from these tables; in studies checked, under half for an unresolved V gene and the rest for unknown reasons. This sample lists some 150,000 clones; more than 75% were detected once. The top ten clonotypes cover more than 4% of the sample. Sequencing was done on a sample of PBMCs. The receptors here all came from a woman aged 25 to 39 in good health and CMV-seronegative.

The CDR3 spells CASSLPTGGLEKLFF. CDR3 in DNA: TGTGCCAGCAGTTTGCCTACAGGGGGCCTTGAAAAACTGTTTTTT. This rearrangement joins TRBV28 to TRBJ1-4; 9 bases line up with TRBD1. This CDR3 has 15 amino acids. V was pared by 3 bases and J by 7 bases, with 6 bases of the junction left unmatched. In germline, CDR1 is MDHEN, CDR2 SYDVKM.

The rearrangement links TRBV7-2 to TRBJ2-7; 9 nucleotides match TRBD1. CDR1 is SGHTA, CDR2 FQGNSA, per germline. V gave up 4 bases and J gave up 4 bases; unmatched junction bases: 5. This CDR3 is built from 14 residues. The CDR3 DNA follows: TGTGCCAGCAGCTCGGGACAGGGAGATTACGAGCAGTACTTC. It is translated as CASSSGQGDYEQYF.

The V gene is TRBV30, the J gene TRBJ2-1; 7 nucleotides agree with TRBD1. Germline assignment: CDR1 GTSNPN and CDR2 SVGIG (reference sequence). The CDR3 loop spans 18 amino acids. Trimming removed 1 base from V and 4 bases from J; junction bases left unmatched: 16. The CDR3 nucleotides are TGTGCCTGGAGTGCTCATAACAGGGGCCGAAGAGGATACAATGAGCAGTTCTTC. Its translation: CAWSAHNRGRRGYNEQFF.

V gene TRBV27 combines with J gene TRBJ1-2; 7 bases match TRBD1. CDR3 size: 15 residues. V lost 2 bases, J lost 3 bases, and 6 bases stayed unmatched. Germline-derived CDR1 and CDR2 are MNHEY and SMNVEV (reference sequence). CDR3 sequence reads: CASSLAGGGYYGYTF. The CDR3 nucleotides are TGTGCCAGCAGTTTAGCAGGGGGAGGATACTATGGCTACACCTTC.

This clone has just one count. This chain's CDR3 is CASSYELAVTTGELFF. The CDR3 bases are TGTGCCAGCAGTTACGAGTTAGCGGTTACCACCGGGGAGCTGTTTTTT. The gene calls are TRBV6-5 and TRBJ2-2; weak D call: TRBD2 (6 bases). In germline, CDR1 is MNHEY, CDR2 SVGAGI. The length of the CDR3 is 16 residues. V shed 2 bases and J shed 4 bases, with 14 bases lying between them.